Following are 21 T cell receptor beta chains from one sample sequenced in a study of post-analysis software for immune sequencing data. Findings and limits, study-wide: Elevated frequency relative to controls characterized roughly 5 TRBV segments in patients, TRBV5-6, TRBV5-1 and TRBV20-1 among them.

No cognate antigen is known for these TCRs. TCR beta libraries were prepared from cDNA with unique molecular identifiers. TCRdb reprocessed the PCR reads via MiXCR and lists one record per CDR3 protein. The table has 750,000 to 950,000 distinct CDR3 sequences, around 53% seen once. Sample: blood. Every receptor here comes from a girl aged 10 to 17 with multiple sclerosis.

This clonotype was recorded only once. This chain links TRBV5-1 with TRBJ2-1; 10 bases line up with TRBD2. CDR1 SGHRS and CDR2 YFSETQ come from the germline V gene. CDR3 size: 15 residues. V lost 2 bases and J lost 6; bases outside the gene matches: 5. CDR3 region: CASSFSGGAVNEQFF. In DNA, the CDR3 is TGCGCCAGCAGCTTCAGCGGGGGGGCCGTCAATGAGCAGTTCTTC.

The CDR3 bases are TGTGCCAGCAGCGTAGGTGTAGCAGACAGCACAGATACGCAGTATTTT. Its protein product is CASSVGVADSTDTQYF. The chain is built from TRBV9 and TRBJ2-3; no clear D. The CDR3 is 16 amino acids. V was cut by 0 bases and J by 0 bases, with 11 bases left in between. Germline V gene sequence: CDR1 SGDLS, CDR2 YYNGEE.

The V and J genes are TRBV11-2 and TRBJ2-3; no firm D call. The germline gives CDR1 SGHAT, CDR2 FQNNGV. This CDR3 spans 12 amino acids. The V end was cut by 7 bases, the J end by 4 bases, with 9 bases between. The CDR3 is CASTSRPDTQYF. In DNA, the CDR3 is TGTGCCAGCACCTCAAGACCAGATACGCAGTATTTT.

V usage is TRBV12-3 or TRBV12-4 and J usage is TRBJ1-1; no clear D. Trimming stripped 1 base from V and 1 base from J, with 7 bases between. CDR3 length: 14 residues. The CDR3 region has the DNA TGTGCCAGCAGTTTAGGGATGAGGAACACTGAAGCTTTCTTT. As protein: CASSLGMRNTEAFF.

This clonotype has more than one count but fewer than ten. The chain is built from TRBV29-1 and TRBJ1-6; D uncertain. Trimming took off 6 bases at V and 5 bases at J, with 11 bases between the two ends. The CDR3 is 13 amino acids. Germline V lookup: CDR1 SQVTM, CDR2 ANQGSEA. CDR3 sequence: CSVVTENNSPLHF. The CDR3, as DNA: TGCAGCGTCGTGACGGAGAATAATTCACCCCTCCACTTT.

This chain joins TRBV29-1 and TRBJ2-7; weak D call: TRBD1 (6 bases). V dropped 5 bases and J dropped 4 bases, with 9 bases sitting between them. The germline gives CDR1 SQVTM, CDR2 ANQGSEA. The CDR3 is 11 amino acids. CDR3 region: CSVKRGYEQYF. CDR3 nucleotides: TGCAGCGTTAAAAGGGGGTACGAGCAGTACTTC.

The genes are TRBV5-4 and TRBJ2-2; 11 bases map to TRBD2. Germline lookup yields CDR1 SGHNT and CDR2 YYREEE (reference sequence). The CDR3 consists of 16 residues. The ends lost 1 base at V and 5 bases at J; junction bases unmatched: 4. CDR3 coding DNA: TGTGCCAGCAGCTTGCTCGGGACTAGCGGTACCGGGGAGCTGTTTTTT. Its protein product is CASSLLGTSGTGELFF. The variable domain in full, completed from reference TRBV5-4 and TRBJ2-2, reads ETGVTQSPTHLIKTRGQQVTLRCSSQSGHNTVSWYQQALGQGPQFIFQYYREEENGRGNFPPRFSGLQFPNYSSELNVNALELDDSALYLCASSLLGTSGTGELFFGEGSRLTVL.

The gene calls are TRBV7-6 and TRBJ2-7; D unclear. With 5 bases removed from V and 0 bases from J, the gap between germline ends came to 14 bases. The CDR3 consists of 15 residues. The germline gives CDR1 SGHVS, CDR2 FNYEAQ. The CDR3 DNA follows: TGTGCCAGCAGCAGGCAAGGCCCCCACTCCTACGAGCAGTACTTC. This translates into CASSRQGPHSYEQYF.

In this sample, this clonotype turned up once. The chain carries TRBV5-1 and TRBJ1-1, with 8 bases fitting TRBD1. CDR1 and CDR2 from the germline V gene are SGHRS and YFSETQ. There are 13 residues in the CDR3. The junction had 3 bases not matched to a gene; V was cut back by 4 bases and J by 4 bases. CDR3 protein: CASSVTGVTEAFF. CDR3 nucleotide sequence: TGCGCCAGCAGCGTGACAGGGGTCACTGAAGCTTTCTTT. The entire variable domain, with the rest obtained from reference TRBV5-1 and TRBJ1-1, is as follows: KAGVTQTPRYLIKTRGQQVTLSCSPISGHRSVSWYQQTPGQGLQFLFEYFSETQRNKGNFPGRFSGRQFSNSRSEMNVSTLELGDSALYLCASSVTGVTEAFFGQGTRLTVV.

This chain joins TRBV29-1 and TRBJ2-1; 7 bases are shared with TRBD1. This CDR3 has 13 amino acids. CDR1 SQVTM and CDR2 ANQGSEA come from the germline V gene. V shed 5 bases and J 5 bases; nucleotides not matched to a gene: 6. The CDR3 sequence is CSVYRGYNNEQFF. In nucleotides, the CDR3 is TGCAGCGTTTACAGGGGTTATAACAATGAGCAGTTCTTC.

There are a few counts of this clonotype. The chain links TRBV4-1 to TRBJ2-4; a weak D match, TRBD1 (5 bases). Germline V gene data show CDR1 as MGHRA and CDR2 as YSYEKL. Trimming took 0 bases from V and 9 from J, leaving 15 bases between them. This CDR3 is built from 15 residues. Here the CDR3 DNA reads TGCGCCAGCAGCCAAGATGGGTGGGCCCAGGGCATTCAGTACTTC. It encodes CASSQDGWAQGIQYF.

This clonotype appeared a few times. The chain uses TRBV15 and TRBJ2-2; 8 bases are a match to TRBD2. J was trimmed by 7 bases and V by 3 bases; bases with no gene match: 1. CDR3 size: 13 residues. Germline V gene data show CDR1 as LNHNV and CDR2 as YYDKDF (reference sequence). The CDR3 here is CATSSSGNGELFF. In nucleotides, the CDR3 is TGTGCCACCAGCAGTAGCGGGAACGGGGAGCTGTTTTTT.

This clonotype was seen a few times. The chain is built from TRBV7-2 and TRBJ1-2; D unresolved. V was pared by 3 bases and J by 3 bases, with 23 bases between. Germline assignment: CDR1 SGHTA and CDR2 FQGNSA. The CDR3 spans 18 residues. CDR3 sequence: CASSFEGQPHRPYYGYTF. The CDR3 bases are TGTGCCAGCAGCTTTGAGGGCCAGCCACATAGACCCTACTATGGCTACACCTTC.

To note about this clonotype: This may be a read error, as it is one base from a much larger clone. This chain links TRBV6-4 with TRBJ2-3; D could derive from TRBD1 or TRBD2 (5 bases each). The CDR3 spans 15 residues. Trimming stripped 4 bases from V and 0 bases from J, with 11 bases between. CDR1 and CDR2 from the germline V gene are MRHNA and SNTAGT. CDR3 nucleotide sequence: TGTGCCAGCAGTGTGAGGGGCTCGAGCACAGATACGCAGTATTTT. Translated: CASSVRGSSTDTQYF.

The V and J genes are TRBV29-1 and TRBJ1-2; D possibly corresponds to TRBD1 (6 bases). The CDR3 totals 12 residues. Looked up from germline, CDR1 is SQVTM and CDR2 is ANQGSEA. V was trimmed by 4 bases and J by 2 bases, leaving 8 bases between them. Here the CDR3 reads CSVAGANYGYTF. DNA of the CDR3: TGCAGCGTTGCGGGGGCGAACTATGGCTACACCTTC.

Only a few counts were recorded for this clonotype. The chain's CDR3 is CASSYARVNGKQYF. The CDR3 region has the DNA TGTGCCAGCAGCTACGCCAGGGTAAATGGGAAGCAGTACTTC. The gene calls are TRBV6-6 and TRBJ2-7; maybe TRBD1 (5 bases). CDR1 is MNHNY, CDR2 SVGAGI, per germline (reference sequence). There are 14 residues in the CDR3. V was shortened by 6 bases and J by 8 bases, with 20 bases between the two germline ends.

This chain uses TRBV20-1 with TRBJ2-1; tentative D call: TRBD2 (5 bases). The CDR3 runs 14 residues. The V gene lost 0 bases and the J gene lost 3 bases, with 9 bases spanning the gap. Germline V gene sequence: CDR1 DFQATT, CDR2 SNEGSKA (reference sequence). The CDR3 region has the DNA TGCAGTGCTAGAGAGTCGGAGGACTACAATGAGCAGTTCTTC. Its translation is CSARESEDYNEQFF.

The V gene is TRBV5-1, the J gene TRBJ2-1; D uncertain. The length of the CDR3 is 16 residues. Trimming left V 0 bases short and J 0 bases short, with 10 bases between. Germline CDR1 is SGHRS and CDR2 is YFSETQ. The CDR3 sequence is CASSLVAQSSYNEQFF. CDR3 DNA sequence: TGCGCCAGCAGCTTGGTTGCCCAGAGCTCCTACAATGAGCAGTTCTTC.

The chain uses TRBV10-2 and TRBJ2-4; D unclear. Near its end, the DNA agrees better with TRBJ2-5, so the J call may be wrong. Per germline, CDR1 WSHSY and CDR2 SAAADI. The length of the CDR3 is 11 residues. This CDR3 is CASRMIETQYF. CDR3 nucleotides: TGCGCCAGCAGGATGATAGAGACCCAGTACTTC.

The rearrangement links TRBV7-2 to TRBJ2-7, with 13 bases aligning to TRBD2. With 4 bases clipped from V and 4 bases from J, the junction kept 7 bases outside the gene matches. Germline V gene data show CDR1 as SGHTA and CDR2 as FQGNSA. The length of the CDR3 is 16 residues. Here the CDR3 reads CASSSGPGLAGYEQYF. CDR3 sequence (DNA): TGTGCCAGCAGCTCCGGGCCGGGACTAGCGGGATACGAGCAGTACTTC.

The CDR3 region is CSAPPGGGTKNIQYF. The CDR3 DNA reads as TGCAGTGCCCCACCAGGGGGGGGGACCAAAAACATTCAGTACTTC. The V gene is TRBV20-1, the J gene TRBJ2-7; D might be TRBD1 or TRBD2, each matching 7 bases. The end of the DNA fits TRBJ2-4 better, so the J call may be wrong. There are 15 residues in the CDR3. CDR1 and CDR2 (germline): DFQATT, SNEGSKA (reference sequence).